This entry is about one T cell receptor (beta chain). The data stem from a study of CD8 T cells in Susac syndrome. At the level of the study: Susac syndrome patients were untreated, on corticosteroids with some adding intravenous immunoglobulin, or on intravenous immunoglobulin only.

The CDR3 extends over 16 amino acids. Per the germline V gene, CDR1 is SGHTA and CDR2 is FQGNSA. J lost 7 bases, V lost 4 bases, and 4 bases had no gene match. Patients with Susac syndrome met diagnostic criteria defined recently for definite or probable disease. FACS enriched CD8+ TEMRA cells, while bulk CD8+ and CD4+ were negatively isolated. After extraction with the RNeasy kit, about 0.45 to 1 ug of the RNA was reverse transcribed using random hexamers. By means of immunoSEQ multiplex PCR, TCR beta CDR3 spanning 54 Vbeta and 13 Jbeta underwent amplification. TCRdb recomputed calls from the immunoSEQ multiplex PCR reads with MiXCR, one row per CDR3 protein. This table has under 200,000 distinct CDR3 sequences, around 94% appearing once.

The chain employs TRBV7-2 and TRBJ2-1, with 16 bases fitting TRBD2. The sample consisted of CD4+ T cells from PBMCs. The sequence came from a human donor with Susac syndrome. CDR3 amino acids: CASSSPGLAGGNEQFF. The CDR3 coding sequence is TGTGCCAGCAGCTCCCCGGGACTAGCGGGGGGGAATGAGCAGTTCTTC. Combining the CDR3 with reference TRBV7-2 and TRBJ2-1 gives the whole variable domain GAGVSQSPSNKVTEKGKDVELRCDPISGHTALYWYRQSLGQGLEFLIYFQGNSAPDKSGLPSDRFSAERTGGSVSTLTIQRTQQEDSAVYLCASSSPGLAGGNEQFFGPGTRLTVL.